This T cell receptor beta chain was observed in a study of T cells after somatic rescue of genetic block. Per germline, CDR1 SGHRS and CDR2 YFSETQ. V gave up 4 bases and J gave up 2 bases, with 5 bases separating them. The CDR3 covers 12 residues. Method: immunoSEQ multiplex PCR; TCRdb's copy keeps in-frame clones and lacks some. The sample includes some 67,000 clones, roughly 94% of them seen just once. The sequence derives from a man aged 35 to 55. Sequencing was performed on peripheral blood mononuclear cells (PBMCs). V gene TRBV5-1 combines with J gene TRBJ2-3; D not resolved. DNA for the CDR3: TGCGCCAGCAGCGTTGACACAGATACGCAGTATTTT. Its translation is CASSVDTDTQYF.